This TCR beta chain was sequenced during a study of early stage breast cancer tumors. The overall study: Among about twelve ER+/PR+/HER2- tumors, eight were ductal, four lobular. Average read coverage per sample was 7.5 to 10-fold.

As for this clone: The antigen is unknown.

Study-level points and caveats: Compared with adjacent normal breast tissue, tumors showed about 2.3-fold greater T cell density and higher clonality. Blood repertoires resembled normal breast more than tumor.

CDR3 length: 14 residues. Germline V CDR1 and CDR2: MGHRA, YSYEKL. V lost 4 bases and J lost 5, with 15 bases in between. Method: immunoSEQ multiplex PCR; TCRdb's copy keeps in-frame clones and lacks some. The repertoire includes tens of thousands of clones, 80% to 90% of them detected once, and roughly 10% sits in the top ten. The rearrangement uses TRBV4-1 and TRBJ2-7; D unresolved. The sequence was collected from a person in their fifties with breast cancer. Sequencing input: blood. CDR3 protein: CASSLGRTVHEQYF. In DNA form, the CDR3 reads TGCGCCAGCAGCCTAGGACGGACCGTCCACGAGCAGTACTTC.